Each of the 3 T cell receptor beta chains below was sequenced from the same sample in a study of blood T cell repertoires in COVID-19. The data were produced by immunoSEQ multiplex PCR, yet TCRdb's version contains in-frame clones alone and is incomplete. The repertoire holds fewer than 450,000 clones, with roughly 90% as singletons. Sequencing was done on a sample of PBMCs or T cells enriched from blood (not recorded which). All receptors derive from a woman aged 30 to 39 who had recovered from COVID-19.

This clone was picked up a small number of times. V and J are TRBV14 and TRBJ1-5; 7 nucleotides line up with TRBD1. The CDR3 consists of 16 residues. V dropped 3 bases and J dropped 0; count of bases not matched to a gene: 5. The V gene's germline CDR1 is SGHDN and CDR2 FVKESK. The CDR3 DNA reads as TGTGCCAGCAGCCAGGACAGGTCGGATAGCAATCAGCCCCAGCATTTT. This translates into CASSQDRSDSNQPQHF.

The rearrangement uses TRBV19 and TRBJ2-1, with D possibly being TRBD2 (7 bases). The CDR3 is made up of 14 amino acids. V lost 6 bases and J lost 6, with 15 bases in between. CDR1 is LNHDA, CDR2 SQIVND, per germline (reference sequence). This chain's CDR3 is CASSLRGASNEQFF. The CDR3 region has the DNA TGTGCCAGTAGCCTCCGGGGGGCATCCAATGAGCAGTTCTTC.

This chain connects TRBV28 to TRBJ1-2; D is unclear. The CDR3 length is 14 residues. CDR1 and CDR2 (germline): MDHEN, SYDVKM. Trimming left V 6 bases short and J 6 bases short, with 17 bases between. CDR3 protein: CASRTRVRRDGYTF. CDR3 DNA: TGTGCCAGCAGGACCCGGGTGAGGAGAGATGGCTACACCTTC.